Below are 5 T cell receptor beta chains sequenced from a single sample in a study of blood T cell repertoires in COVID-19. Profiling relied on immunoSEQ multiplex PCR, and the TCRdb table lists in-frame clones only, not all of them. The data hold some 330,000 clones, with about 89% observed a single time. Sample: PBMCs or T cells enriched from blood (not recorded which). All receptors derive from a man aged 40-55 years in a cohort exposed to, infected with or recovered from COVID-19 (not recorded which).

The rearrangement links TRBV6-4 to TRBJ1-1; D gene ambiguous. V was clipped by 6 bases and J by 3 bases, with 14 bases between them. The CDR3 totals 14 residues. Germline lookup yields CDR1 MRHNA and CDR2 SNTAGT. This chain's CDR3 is CASRPNGMDTEAFF. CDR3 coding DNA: TGTGCCAGCAGGCCAAACGGGATGGACACTGAAGCTTTCTTT.

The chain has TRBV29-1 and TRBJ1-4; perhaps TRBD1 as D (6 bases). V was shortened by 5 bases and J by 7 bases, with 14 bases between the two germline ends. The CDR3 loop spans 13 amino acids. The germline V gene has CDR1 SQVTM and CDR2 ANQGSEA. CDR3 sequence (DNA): TGCAGCGTTTATAGGGGGTCTGGTGAAAAACTGTTTTTT. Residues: CSVYRGSGEKLFF.

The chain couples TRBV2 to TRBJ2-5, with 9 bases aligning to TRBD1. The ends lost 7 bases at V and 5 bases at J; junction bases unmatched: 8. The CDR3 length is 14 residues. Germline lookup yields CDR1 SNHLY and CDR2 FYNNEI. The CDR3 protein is CASTVDRGGETQYF. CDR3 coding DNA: TGTGCCAGCACTGTGGACAGGGGAGGCGAGACCCAGTACTTC.

CDR3 residues: CASSPRDSDFSGNTIYF. DNA for the CDR3: TGTGCCAGCAGCCCCCGGGACAGTGACTTCTCTGGAAACACCATATATTTT. The chain uses TRBV9 and TRBJ1-3, with TRBD1 identical over 7 bases. The CDR3 runs 17 residues. The trim removed 4 bases at V and 0 bases at J, leaving 10 bases unmatched. The germline CDR1 and CDR2 sequences are SGDLS and YYNGEE. The full variable domain, with the rest looked up from reference TRBV9 and TRBJ1-3, is DSGVTQTPKHLITATGQRVTLRCSPRSGDLSVYWYQQSLDQGLQFLIQYYNGEERAKGNILERFSAQQFPDLHSELNLSSLELGDSALYFCASSPRDSDFSGNTIYFGEGSWLTVV.

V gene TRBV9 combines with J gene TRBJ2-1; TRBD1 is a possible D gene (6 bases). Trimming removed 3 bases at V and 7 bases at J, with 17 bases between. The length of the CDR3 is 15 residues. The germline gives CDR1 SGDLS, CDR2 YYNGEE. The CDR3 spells CASSETGFLGNEQFF. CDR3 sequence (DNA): TGTGCCAGCAGCGAGACAGGATTCCTTGGGAATGAGCAGTTCTTC.